Shown below are 25 T cell receptor beta chains from a single sample sequenced in a study of regulatory T cells in long-lasting Graves disease. Time point reported: newly diagnosed GD, antithyroid drugs for less than 3 months. Extracted RNA from PBMCs served as the source of the TCR library. The TCR beta library used iRepertoire HTBI primers with Arm-PCR amplification of CDR3. In TCRdb, the multiplex PCR reads were re-called with MiXCR into one record per CDR3 protein. The sample has about 470,000 distinct CDR3 sequences; around 14% are singletons. These same data were also listed under a study on T cells in Graves' hyperthyroidism and ophthalmopathy.

This sample comprised peripheral blood mononuclear cells (PBMCs), obtained at new diagnosis, from a patient treated with antithyroid drugs. These receptors were taken from a woman aged 25 to 39 with Graves disease.

This clonotype was counted at least ten times. This rearrangement joins TRBV7-9 to TRBJ2-1; D is unclear. Looked up from germline, CDR1 is SEHNR and CDR2 is FQNEAQ (reference sequence). Trimming took off 3 bases at V and 9 bases at J, with 15 bases between the two ends. The CDR3 contains 14 residues. Written as DNA, the CDR3 is TGTGCCAGCAGCTTCGGTTATAGTCATGGTGAGCAGTTCTTC. As protein: CASSFGYSHGEQFF.

This clonotype was detected many times. The J gene is TRBJ2-7, the V gene TRBV20-1, with TRBD1 identical over 8 bases. The V segment lost 0 bases and the J segment 6 bases; nucleotides outside the gene matches: 7. The CDR3 totals 14 residues. Germline V gene data show CDR1 as DFQATT and CDR2 as SNEGSKA (reference sequence). The DNA of the CDR3 is TGCAGTGCTAGAGACCCCGGACAGGGCCTCGAGCAGTACTTC. The encoded protein is CSARDPGQGLEQYF.

This clonotype was recorded many times. This chain uses TRBV18 with TRBJ1-6, with 9 bases identical to TRBD1. Germline CDR1 reads KGHSH; CDR2 reads LQKENI. The CDR3 totals 16 residues. The V and J ends lost 4 bases and 11 bases, in that order; junction bases with no gene match: 12. This chain's CDR3 is CASSQRQRDRDAPLHF. CDR3 in DNA: TGTGCCAGCTCACAGCGACAACGGGACAGGGATGCACCCCTCCACTTT.

This clonotype was recorded a few times. Mismatch with germline at one junction end may stem from a read error. The chain employs TRBV12-3 or TRBV12-4 and TRBJ1-6; D not certain. The CDR3 spans 15 residues. The CDR3 nucleotides read TGTGCCAGCGGTTTCGGGAGCTCCTATAATTCACCCCTCCACTTT. This gives the protein CASGFGSSYNSPLHF.

Concerning this clonotype itself: A read error may explain this, as a much larger clone is one base away. Because the CDR3 is missing its conserved closing phenylalanine or tryptophan, this is likely a read error. This chain joins TRBV6-1 and TRBJ2-5; 11 bases agree with TRBD2. The CDR3 covers 17 residues. CDR1 is MNHNS, CDR2 SASEGT, per germline. In nucleotides, the CDR3 is TGCGCCAGCAGTGACATCTCACTAGCGGGAGATGAAGAGACCCAGTACCTC. Protein sequence: CASSDISLAGDEETQYL.

In its sample, this clonotype was seen a few times. This chain uses TRBV25-1 with TRBJ1-2; D possibly corresponds to TRBD1 (5 bases). V was pared by 1 base and J by 4 bases, with 10 bases between. The CDR3 consists of 14 residues. The germline CDR1 and CDR2 sequences are MGHDK and SYGVNS. This CDR3 reads CASSEWGITYGYTF. CDR3 DNA: TGTGCCAGCAGTGAATGGGGCATAACCTATGGCTACACCTTC.

This clonotype was seen at least ten times. V is TRBV5-1 and J is TRBJ2-1; TRBD2 might be the D (6 bases). CDR1 is SGHRS and CDR2 is YFSETQ in the germline V gene. This CDR3 is built from 11 residues. Trimming took 3 bases from V and 9 from J, leaving 7 bases between them. CDR3 nucleotides: TGCGCCAGCAGCTGGGGGGTTGAGCAGTTCTTC. The encoded protein is CASSWGVEQFF.

The sample holds a few counts of this clonotype. The chain joins TRBV12-3 or TRBV12-4 to TRBJ2-7; the D gene is possibly TRBD1 (7 bases). This CDR3 has 14 residues. Trimming left V 4 bases short and J 0 bases short, with 10 bases between. The CDR3 DNA is TGTGCCAGCAGTTCGCGGGACAGCTCCTACGAGCAGTACTTC. Translated, it gives CASSSRDSSYEQYF.

In this sample, this clonotype turned up a few times. Relative to the germline gene, one junction end is altered; a read error may explain this. The CDR3 spells CAWTDLYRYTF. The CDR3 region has the DNA TGTGCCTGGACGGACCTCTATCGCTACACCTTC. The V call is TRBV30, the J call TRBJ1-2; the D is unclear. The CDR3 is made up of 11 amino acids. The germline V gene has CDR1 GTSNPN and CDR2 SVGIG (reference sequence).

This clonotype was seen many times. J is TRBJ2-7 and V is TRBV27; D may be TRBD2 (6 bases). Germline V gene lookup returns CDR1 MNHEY and CDR2 SMNVEV (reference sequence). Trimming cost V 7 bases and J 0 bases, with 16 bases left between them. There are 15 residues in the CDR3. In DNA form, the CDR3 reads TGTGCCAGCACCCCAATCGGGACTGACTCCTACGAGCAGTACTTC. Its protein product is CASTPIGTDSYEQYF.

This clonotype was observed many times. This sequence joins TRBV7-2 and TRBJ1-5; D might be TRBD1 (5 bases). The CDR3 runs to 15 residues. Trimming stripped 5 bases from V and 1 base from J, with 12 bases between. Germline CDR1 and CDR2: SGHTA and FQGNSA. Here the CDR3 reads CASSLRGRSNQPQHF. The CDR3 nucleotides are TGTGCCAGCAGCCTTAGGGGCAGGAGCAATCAGCCCCAGCATTTT. The full variable domain, in which reference TRBV7-2 and TRBJ1-5 provide the parts outside the CDR3, is GAGVSQSPSNKVTEKGKDVELRCDPISGHTALYWYRQSLGQGLEFLIYFQGNSAPDKSGLPSDRFSAERTGGSVSTLTIQRTQQEDSAVYLCASSLRGRSNQPQHFGDGTRLSIL.

This clonotype was seen a few times. The chain employs TRBV18 and TRBJ2-7; D perhaps matches TRBD1 (6 bases). V was shortened by 4 bases and J by 4 bases, with 14 bases between the two germline ends. This CDR3 is built from 14 residues. Germline values: CDR1 KGHSH, CDR2 LQKENI. The DNA for the CDR3 is TGTGCCAGCTCACGAGAGACAGGCCGATACGAGCAGTACTTC. Amino acids: CASSRETGRYEQYF.

As for this clonotype: A much larger clone differs from this one at a single base, so this may be a read error. The chain couples TRBV5-1 to TRBJ2-2, with D maybe TRBD2 (6 bases). Germline V gene lookup returns CDR1 SGHRS and CDR2 YFSETQ. The CDR3 spans 15 residues. This CDR3 reads CASSLDPSAAGELSF. In nucleotides, the CDR3 is TGCGCCAGCAGCCTTGATCCTAGCGCGGCCGGGGAGCTGTCTTTT. The whole variable domain, filled in from reference TRBV5-1 and TRBJ2-2, reads KAGVTQTPRYLIKTRGQQVTLSCSPISGHRSVSWYQQTPGQGLQFLFEYFSETQRNKGNFPGRFSGRQFSNSRSEMNVSTLELGDSALYLCASSLDPSAAGELSFGEGSRLTVL.

This clonotype occurred a few times. The gene calls are TRBV30 and TRBJ1-2; D gene unclear. V was cut by 0 bases and J by 2 bases, with 7 bases left in between. CDR1 and CDR2 (germline): GTSNPN, SVGIG (reference sequence). This CDR3 has 13 residues. CDR3 region: CAWSVSMNYGYTF. As DNA, the CDR3 is TGTGCCTGGAGTGTAAGCATGAACTATGGCTACACCTTC. The full variable domain, its missing parts supplied by reference TRBV30 and TRBJ1-2, is SQTIHQWPATLVQPVGSPLSLECTVEGTSNPNLYWYRQAAGRGLQLLFYSVGIGQISSEVPQNLSASRPQDRQFILSSKKLLLSDSGFYLCAWSVSMNYGYTFGSGTRLTVV.

This rearrangement joins TRBV12-3 or TRBV12-4 to TRBJ1-5; perhaps TRBD1 as D (6 bases). The CDR3 totals 15 residues. The V end lost 5 bases, the J end lost 2 bases, and 13 bases lay between the germline ends. CDR3 amino acids: CASSDLPGGNQPQHF. CDR3 bases: TGTGCCAGCAGTGACCTACCAGGGGGCAATCAGCCCCAGCATTTT.

This clonotype was observed a few times. The chain couples TRBV7-9 to TRBJ1-3, with 7 nucleotides matching TRBD1. This CDR3 has 16 residues. Germline CDR1 is SEHNR and CDR2 is FQNEAQ (reference sequence). Trimming cost V 3 bases and J 0 bases; bases outside gene matches: 5. As DNA, the CDR3 is TGTGCCAGCAGCTTGAGGACAGGAGCCTCTGGAAACACCATATATTTT. This sequence encodes CASSLRTGASGNTIYF. Drawing the rest from reference TRBV7-9 and TRBJ1-3, the complete variable domain is DTGVSQNPRHKITKRGQNVTFRCDPISEHNRLYWYRQTLGQGPEFLTYFQNEAQLEKSRLLSDRFSAERPKGSFSTLEIQRTEQGDSAMYLCASSLRTGASGNTIYFGEGSWLTVV.

The sample holds many counts of this clonotype. V usage is TRBV13 and J usage is TRBJ2-1; TRBD2 matches 8 bases. Unmatched junction bases numbered 13, after V lost 3 bases and J lost 0 bases. There are 19 residues in the CDR3. Germline V lookup: CDR1 PRHDT, CDR2 FYEKMQ (reference sequence). CDR3 DNA: TGTGCCAGCAGCTTGAGAGGGGCAAGCGGGAGTTACTCCTACAATGAGCAGTTCTTC. Translation: CASSLRGASGSYSYNEQFF.

At least ten counts were recorded for this clonotype. V and J are TRBV30 and TRBJ2-5, with 9 positions matching TRBD2. Trimming at V came to 4 bases and at J to 5 bases, leaving 11 bases not matched to a gene. Germline CDR1 and CDR2: GTSNPN and SVGIG (reference sequence). The CDR3 sequence is 15 residues long. DNA of the CDR3: TGTGCCTGGACCCACACCGGCGGGAGGGAGGAGACCCAGTACTTC. Its protein is CAWTHTGGREETQYF.

This rearrangement joins TRBV15 to TRBJ2-7, with TRBD2 matching 12 bases. Germline trimming cut 0 bases from V and 1 base from J; bases unmatched to any gene: 4. Germline loops: CDR1 LNHNV, CDR2 YYDKDF (reference sequence). The CDR3 length is 17 residues. The CDR3 is CATSRDLAGGDSYEQYF. The CDR3 DNA reads as TGTGCCACCAGCAGAGATCTAGCGGGAGGGGATTCCTACGAGCAGTACTTC.

This clonotype was seen ten or more times. The rearrangement uses TRBV3-1 and TRBJ2-5, with a possible D match to TRBD1 (7 bases). The V end lost 2 bases, the J end lost 3 bases, and 19 bases lay between the germline ends. Germline V CDR1 and CDR2: LGHDT, YNNKEL (reference sequence). This CDR3 spans 17 amino acids. CDR3 in DNA: TGTGCCAGCAGCCAACTCCCTGGAGGGACAGCCGAAGAGACCCAGTACTTC. Protein product: CASSQLPGGTAEETQYF.

The rearrangement uses TRBV3-1 and TRBJ2-7; D not certain. Germline CDR1 is LGHDT and CDR2 is YNNKEL (reference sequence). The length of the CDR3 is 13 residues. CDR3 sequence reads: CATSSQGSYEQYF. The DNA of the CDR3 is TGTGCTACCAGCAGCCAAGGTTCCTACGAGCAGTACTTC.

The chain links TRBV15 to TRBJ2-1; 14 positions agree with TRBD2. Losses at the gene ends were 4 bases for V and 9 bases for J; bases not matched to a gene: 8. The CDR3 consists of 16 residues. In germline, CDR1 is LNHNV, CDR2 YYDKDF (reference sequence). The CDR3 protein is CATSMAGLAGVFEQFF. DNA for the CDR3: TGTGCCACCAGCATGGCGGGACTAGCGGGAGTTTTTGAGCAGTTCTTC.

This clonotype was seen a handful of times. The junction departs from the called germline gene at one end, perhaps through a read error. CDR3 protein: CAASDPNSGANVLTF. DNA of the CDR3: TGTGCCGCCAGTGATCCGAACTCTGGGGCCAACGTCCTGACTTTC. V usage is TRBV24-1 and J usage is TRBJ2-6; D remains unclear. CDR3 length: 15 residues. Germline assignment: CDR1 KGHDR and CDR2 SFDVKD.

V and J are TRBV6-1 and TRBJ2-1, with TRBD2 matching 8 bases. The germline V gene encodes CDR1 MNHNS and CDR2 SASEGT. The ends lost 4 bases at V and 2 bases at J; junction bases unmatched: 4. The length of the CDR3 is 15 residues. The CDR3 DNA is TGTGCCAGCAGTGTAATAGCGGGGACCTACAATGAGCAGTTCTTC. It encodes CASSVIAGTYNEQFF.

This clonotype was observed a few times. The chain has TRBV7-9 and TRBJ1-2; D possibly corresponds to TRBD1 (6 bases). The CDR3 runs 18 residues. Looked up from germline, CDR1 is SEHNR and CDR2 is FQNEAQ (reference sequence). V dropped 5 bases and J dropped 3 bases, with 25 bases sitting between them. CDR3 nucleotide sequence: TGTGCCAGCAGCCATACAGTCTCTCGGTCTGGGGGCGACTATGGCTACACCTTC. It encodes CASSHTVSRSGGDYGYTF.